These T cell receptor beta chains were read from a single sample in a study of cytomegalovirus exposure and HLA in healthy donors. Only in-frame clones appear in the TCRdb table, and some are missing; sequencing was by immunoSEQ multiplex PCR. The table has roughly 180,000 clones, roughly three quarters seen once. Sequenced material: PBMCs. These receptors were taken from a male donor in good health and CMV-seronegative. The CDR3 runs from the conserved cysteine through the conserved F or W. A D gene is named only where the DNA matches it firmly. Clone size is not always given. Where it is, it says once, few, many or a class for expanded clones.

v_gene	d_gene	abundance	len	j_gene	CDR3aa	CDR3nt
TRBV6-1	TRBD1	few	18	TRBJ1-2	CASSGIGESGTGHYGYTF	TGTGCCAGCAGTGGAATCGGTGAGAGCGGGACAGGCCACTATGGCTACACCTTC
TRBV4-2	TRBD2	.	17	TRBJ2-2	CASSQDRRGGNTGELFF	TGTGCCAGCAGCCAAGATCGGCGGGGGGGAAACACCGGGGAGCTGTTTTTT
TRBV6-6	TRBD2	few	16	TRBJ2-2	CASSQRAGGETGELFF	TGTGCCAGCAGTCAACGGGCGGGGGGGGAAACCGGGGAGCTGTTTTTT
TRBV9	.	.	17	TRBJ2-1	CASSVGGSSETYNEQFF	TGTGCCAGCAGCGTAGGCGGATCGTCGGAAACCTACAATGAGCAGTTCTTC
TRBV27	.	.	16	TRBJ2-2	CASRSMGGYGAGELFF	TGTGCCAGCAGATCAATGGGGGGTTATGGTGCCGGGGAGCTGTTTTTT
TRBV6-1	.	.	15	TRBJ1-3	CASSVNLGSGNTIYF	TGTGCCAGCAGTGTGAACCTAGGCTCTGGAAACACCATATATTTT
TRBV28	TRBD1	.	14	TRBJ2-4	CASSLWQGENIQYF	TGTGCCAGCAGTTTATGGCAGGGGGAAAACATTCAGTACTTC
TRBV6-5	TRBD1	.	14	TRBJ1-1	CASIPDRGSTEAFF	TGTGCCAGCATTCCAGACAGGGGGTCCACTGAAGCTTTCTTT
TRBV5-4	.	.	12	TRBJ1-2	CASSPIGRGYTF	TGTGCCAGCAGCCCAATCGGTCGTGGCTACACCTTC
TRBV6-6	TRBD1	once	13	TRBJ1-1	CATNHRGLAEAFF	TGTGCCACAAATCACAGGGGGCTGGCTGAAGCTTTCTTT
TRBV28	TRBD1	.	15	TRBJ2-7	CASSLAGGTSHEQYF	TGTGCCAGCAGTTTAGCAGGGGGCACTTCTCACGAGCAGTACTTC
TRBV6-4	.	.	14	TRBJ2-1	CASRQTMGYNEQFF	TGTGCCAGCAGACAAACTATGGGTTACAATGAGCAGTTCTTC
TRBV6-5	.	.	14	TRBJ1-3	CASSWGGTGNTIYF	TGTGCCAGCAGTTGGGGGGGGACTGGAAACACCATATATTTT
TRBV6-1	.	.	13	TRBJ1-1	CASRKTGKAEAFF	TGTGCCAGCAGGAAAACAGGGAAGGCTGAAGCTTTCTTT
TRBV9	.	few	16	TRBJ1-3	CASSPSLGGAGNTIYF	TGTGCCAGCAGCCCATCCCTGGGGGGGGCAGGAAACACCATATATTTT
TRBV27	.	.	18	TRBJ2-6	CASSFRVGGGSGANVLTF	TGTGCCAGCAGTTTTCGTGTAGGGGGAGGGTCTGGGGCCAACGTCCTGACTTTC
TRBV30	.	.	15	TRBJ2-3	CAWKRSGSSTDTQYF	TGTGCCTGGAAAAGGAGCGGGTCTAGCACAGATACGCAGTATTTT
TRBV2	.	.	12	TRBJ2-3	CASSSSTDTQYF	TGTGCCAGCAGTTCGAGCACAGATACGCAGTATTTT
TRBV4-3	TRBD1	.	15	TRBJ1-1	CASSHQAGGNTEAFF	TGCGCCAGCAGCCACCAAGCAGGGGGGAACACTGAAGCTTTCTTT
TRBV5-1	.	.	14	TRBJ2-7	CASRKDILAYEQYF	TGCGCCAGCAGAAAAGATATCTTAGCCTACGAGCAGTACTTC